The 9 T cell receptor beta chains listed next were all sequenced from one sample in a study of T cells in tuberculosis. Some clones are missing from TCRdb's copy, which holds only in-frame ones; the method was immunoSEQ multiplex PCR. The sample shows tens of thousands of clones, around 90% of them seen only once. Thawed, overnight-rested PBMC were stained with GMM-loaded CD1B tetramer, viability dye and anti-CD3, then sorted. C32 glucose monomycolate from Rhodococcus equi was loaded onto the CD1B tetramers. The sequenced material came from CD1b-GMM tetramer-negative cells sorted from PBMCs. Every receptor here comes from an adult woman with latent tuberculosis.

The rearrangement uses TRBV5-8 and TRBJ1-5, with 7 bases fitting TRBD1. V shed 4 bases, J shed 4 bases, and the junction held 11 bases outside the gene matches. The CDR3 totals 16 residues. CDR1 is SGHTS, CDR2 YDEGEE, per germline. The CDR3 sequence: CASSRLTGTENQPQHF. CDR3 coding DNA: TGTGCCAGCAGCCGACTGACCGGGACAGAAAATCAGCCCCAGCATTTT.

The chain has TRBV5-8 and TRBJ2-7; TRBD1 matches 11 bases. Germline CDR1 is SGHTS and CDR2 is YDEGEE. Trimming removed 0 bases from V and 3 bases from J; junction bases left unmatched: 2. The CDR3 contains 15 residues. For the CDR3, the DNA is TGTGCCAGCAGCTTGGCCGGGACAGGGGGCTACGAGCAGTACTTC. Residues: CASSLAGTGGYEQYF. Full variable domain (rest looked up from reference TRBV5-8 and TRBJ2-7): EAGVTQSPTHLIKTRGQQATLRCSPISGHTSVYWYQQALGLGLQFLLWYDEGEERNRGNFPPRFSGRQFPNYSSELNVNALELEDSALYLCASSLAGTGGYEQYFGPGTRLTVT.

This chain's CDR3 is CASSAGPPGGYTF. The CDR3 DNA reads as TGTGCCAGCAGTGCCGGGCCTCCGGGGGGCTACACCTTC. The rearrangement joins TRBV25-1 to TRBJ1-2; D unresolved. CDR1 and CDR2 (germline): MGHDK, SYGVNS. The germline V and J ends were trimmed by 4 bases and 8 bases, with 14 bases remaining between them. CDR3 size: 13 residues.

The V gene is TRBV7-2, the J gene TRBJ1-2; 10 nucleotides align to TRBD1. Germline V gene sequence: CDR1 SGHTA, CDR2 FQGNSA. The V segment lost 5 bases and the J segment 8 bases; nucleotides outside the gene matches: 8. This CDR3 contains 14 residues. CDR3 sequence: CASSPSDRGNGYTF. The CDR3 bases are TGTGCCAGCAGCCCCTCGGACAGGGGGAACGGCTACACCTTC.

The chain is built from TRBV30 and TRBJ1-1; TRBD1 might be the D (6 bases). Germline CDR1 and CDR2: GTSNPN and SVGIG (reference sequence). Between the trimmed V and J ends, which lost 2 bases and 1 base, there was a span of 14 bases. The CDR3 is 15 residues long. This chain's CDR3 is CAWSTGGGANTEAFF. CDR3 coding DNA: TGTGCCTGGAGTACTGGCGGGGGGGCGAACACTGAAGCTTTCTTT.

This chain joins TRBV7-9 and TRBJ2-5; D gene uncertain. CDR1 is SEHNR, CDR2 FQNEAQ, per germline (reference sequence). The CDR3 length is 15 residues. V gave up 0 bases and J gave up 3 bases, with 11 bases separating them. The DNA of the CDR3 is TGTGCCAGCAGCTTAGCCTTGGAGCCGGAAGAGACCCAGTACTTC. This translates into CASSLALEPEETQYF. The full variable domain, rest sourced from reference TRBV7-9 and TRBJ2-5, is DTGVSQNPRHKITKRGQNVTFRCDPISEHNRLYWYRQTLGQGPEFLTYFQNEAQLEKSRLLSDRFSAERPKGSFSTLEIQRTEQGDSAMYLCASSLALEPEETQYFGPGTRLLVL.

The CDR3 is CASTPGGGEKLFF. As DNA, the CDR3 is TGTGCCAGCACCCCCGGGGGAGGCGAAAAACTGTTTTTT. The chain combines TRBV28 with TRBJ1-4, with D possibly matching TRBD1 (5 bases). V lost 7 bases to trimming and J lost 8 bases, with 14 bases between them. CDR3 length equals 13 residues. Germline CDR1 reads MDHEN; CDR2 reads SYDVKM. Looking up the rest from reference TRBV28 and TRBJ1-4 gives the full variable domain: DVKVTQSSRYLVKRTGEKVFLECVQDMDHENMFWYRQDPGLGLRLIYFSYDVKMKEKGDIPEGYSVSREKKERFSLILESASTNQTSMYLCASTPGGGEKLFFGSGTQLSVL.

This clone was detected once. This chain joins TRBV13 and TRBJ1-2; a weak D match, TRBD1 (6 bases). The CDR3 has 14 residues. The germline V and J ends were trimmed by 6 bases and 4 bases, with 15 bases remaining between them. Germline V gene data show CDR1 as PRHDT and CDR2 as FYEKMQ (reference sequence). In DNA, the CDR3 is TGTGCCAGCAGTGGGAGGGGGACCTCCTATGGCTACACCTTC. It is translated as CASSGRGTSYGYTF.

CDR3 loop: CASSLGLSQRGYTF. CDR3 DNA sequence: TGTGCCAGCAGCTTGGGACTGTCCCAGCGGGGCTACACCTTC. V gene TRBV11-2 combines with J gene TRBJ1-2, with D maybe TRBD1 (5 bases). V was trimmed by 3 bases and J by 8 bases, leaving 16 bases between them. Germline V gene sequence: CDR1 SGHAT, CDR2 FQNNGV. The CDR3 consists of 14 residues.